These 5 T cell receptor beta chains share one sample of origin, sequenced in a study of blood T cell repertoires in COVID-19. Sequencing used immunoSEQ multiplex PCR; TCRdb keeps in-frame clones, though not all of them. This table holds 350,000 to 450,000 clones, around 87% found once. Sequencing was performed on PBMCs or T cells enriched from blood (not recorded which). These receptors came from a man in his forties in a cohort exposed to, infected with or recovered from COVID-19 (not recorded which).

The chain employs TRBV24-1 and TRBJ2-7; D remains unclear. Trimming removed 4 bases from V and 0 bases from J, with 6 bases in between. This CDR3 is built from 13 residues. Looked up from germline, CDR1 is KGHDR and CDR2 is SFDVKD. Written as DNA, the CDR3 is TGTGCCACCAGTGACAGGAACTCCTACGAGCAGTACTTC. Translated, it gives CATSDRNSYEQYF.

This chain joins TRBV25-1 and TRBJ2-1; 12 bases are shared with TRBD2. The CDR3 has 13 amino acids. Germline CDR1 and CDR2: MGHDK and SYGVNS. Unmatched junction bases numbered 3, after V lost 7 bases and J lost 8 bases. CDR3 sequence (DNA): TGTGCCAGCATGCTAGCGGGAGGGTATGAGCAGTTCTTC. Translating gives CASMLAGGYEQFF.

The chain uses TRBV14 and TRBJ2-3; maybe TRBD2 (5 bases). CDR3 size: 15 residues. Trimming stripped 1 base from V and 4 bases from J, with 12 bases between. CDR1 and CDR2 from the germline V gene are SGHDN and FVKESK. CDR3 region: CASSQVHSGADTQYF. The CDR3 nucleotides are TGTGCCAGCAGCCAAGTTCATTCCGGGGCAGATACGCAGTATTTT.

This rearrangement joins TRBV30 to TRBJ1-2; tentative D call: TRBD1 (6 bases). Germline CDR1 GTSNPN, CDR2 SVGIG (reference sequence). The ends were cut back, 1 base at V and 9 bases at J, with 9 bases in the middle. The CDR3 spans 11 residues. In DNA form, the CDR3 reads TGTGCCTGGAGTGAGGGGGTTAGCTACACCTTC. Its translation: CAWSEGVSYTF.

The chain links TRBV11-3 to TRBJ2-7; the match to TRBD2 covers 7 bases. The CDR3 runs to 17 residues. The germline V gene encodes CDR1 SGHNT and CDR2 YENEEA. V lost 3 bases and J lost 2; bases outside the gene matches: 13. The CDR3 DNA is TGTGCCAGCAGCTTTAGGATTGAGTGGGGGGGAACCTACGAGCAGTACTTC. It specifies CASSFRIEWGGTYEQYF. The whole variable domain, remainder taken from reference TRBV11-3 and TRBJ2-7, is EAGVVQSPRYKIIEKKQPVAFWCNPISGHNTLYWYLQNLGQGPELLIRYENEEAVDDSQLPKDRFSAERLKGVDSTLKIQPAELGDSAVYLCASSFRIEWGGTYEQYFGPGTRLTVT.